The present TCR beta chain was sequenced within a study of T cell responses to AZD1222 COVID-19 vaccine. Findings and caveats of the study: Spike-spanning, vaccine-associated CD4 TCRs were dominant at 160-218 and 743-854.

Notes on this clone: Antigen unknown.

Sequenced by immunoSEQ multiplex PCR; TCRdb stores in-frame clones only, minus some. The sample contains fewer than 85,000 clones, around 90% of which appear only once. Specimen: peripheral blood, collected on day 0 of MenACWY control vaccination. The sequence was obtained from an adult in good health.

CDR3 coding DNA: TGTGCCACCAGTGATTTGGGGGGAGGGCCCTCAGCAGATACGCAGTATTTT. Translation: CATSDLGGGPSADTQYF. The rearrangement uses TRBV24-1 and TRBJ2-3; 7 bases line up with TRBD2. The CDR3 runs 17 residues. Germline V CDR1 and CDR2: KGHDR, SFDVKD. Trimming cost V 0 bases and J 4 bases; bases outside gene matches: 9.